This TCR beta chain is from a study of chemoradiotherapy in HPV16-positive cancers. Germline-derived CDR1 and CDR2 are LGHNA and YSLEER. V was shortened by 0 bases and J by 3 bases, with 15 bases between the two germline ends. The CDR3 has 17 residues. TCRdb's table, derived via immunoSEQ multiplex PCR, lists solely in-frame clones and lacks some. This table holds approximately 8,200 clones, around 83% found once. This sequence joins TRBV4-3 and TRBJ1-3; D perhaps matches TRBD1 (6 bases). This receptor was identified in a human donor with HPV-associated anogenital cancer. The specimen comprised blood, sampled from a patient who underwent chemoradiotherapy. CDR3 DNA: TGCGCCAGCAGCCAAGATTTGGGACATCGTGGTGGAAACACCATATATTTT. Translation: CASSQDLGHRGGNTIYF.